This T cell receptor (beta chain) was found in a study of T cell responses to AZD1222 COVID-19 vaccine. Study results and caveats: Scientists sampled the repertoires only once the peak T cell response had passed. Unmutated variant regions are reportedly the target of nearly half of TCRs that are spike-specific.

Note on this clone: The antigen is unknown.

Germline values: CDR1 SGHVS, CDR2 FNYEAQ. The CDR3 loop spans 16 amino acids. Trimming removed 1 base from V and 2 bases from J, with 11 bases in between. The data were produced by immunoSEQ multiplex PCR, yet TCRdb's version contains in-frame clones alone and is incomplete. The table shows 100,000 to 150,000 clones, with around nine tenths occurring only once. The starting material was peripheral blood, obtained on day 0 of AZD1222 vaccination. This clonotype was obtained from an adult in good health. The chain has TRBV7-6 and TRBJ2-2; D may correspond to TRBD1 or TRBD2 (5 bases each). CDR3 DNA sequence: TGTGCCAGCAGCTTAGTTACGGGACCCAACACCGGGGAGCTGTTTTTT. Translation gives CASSLVTGPNTGELFF.